Shown below are 4 T cell receptor beta chains from a single sample sequenced in a study of tumor and adjacent non-tumor tissue in lung cancer. TCRbeta libraries were built with three rounds of nested PCR, modified from ARM-PCR. Each CDR3 protein gets one entry after TCRdb re-called the multiplex PCR reads with MiXCR. Of about 75,000 distinct CDR3 sequences listed, around 70% are singletons. RNA was extracted from bulk tissue without any cell sorting. The normal lung tissue was taken more than 3 cm from the tumor edge. Material for sequencing was distant non-tumor lung tissue. These receptors all stem from a woman between 50 and 59 years old with non-small cell lung cancer.

Comment on this clonotype: No conserved phenylalanine or tryptophan ends this CDR3, so it is likely a read error. The chain uses TRBV6-5 and TRBJ1-5; possible D gene TRBD1, 5 bases. Germline values: CDR1 MNHEY, CDR2 SVGAGI. This CDR3 is 18 amino acids long. For the CDR3, the DNA is TGTGTCAGCACCTCGCGGGCGGCAGGACAAAATAGCAATCAGCCCCAGCATTAT. Protein sequence: CVSTSRAAGQNSNQPQHY.

About this clonotype: The junction departs from germline at one end; a sequencing error may be responsible. This chain uses TRBV10-3 with TRBJ2-3, with TRBD2 matching 7 bases. Germline V gene lookup returns CDR1 ENHRY and CDR2 SYGVKD. The CDR3 totals 18 residues. The CDR3 is CTISESRFWRENTDTQYF. CDR3 bases: TGTACCATCAGTGAGTCCCGATTCTGGCGGGAGAACACAGATACGCAGTATTTT.

Turning to this clonotype: A much larger clone differs by one base, so this may be a read error. This chain links TRBV10-3 with TRBJ2-5, with 7 positions matching TRBD2. J was trimmed by 4 bases and V by 4 bases; bases with no gene match: 12. Per germline, CDR1 ENHRY and CDR2 SYGVKD. The CDR3 spans 16 residues. The CDR3 is CAISAYRLADRETQYF. CDR3 bases: TGTGCCATCAGTGCTTACAGGCTAGCGGATCGAGAGACCCAGTACTTC.

As to this clonotype: Since the CDR3 does not end with the conserved phenylalanine or tryptophan, this likely comes from a read error. The V gene is TRBV12-3 or TRBV12-4, the J gene TRBJ1-1, with D possibly being TRBD1 (5 bases). The germline V and J ends were trimmed by 5 bases and 2 bases, with 9 bases remaining between them. CDR3 length equals 13 residues. As DNA, the CDR3 is TGTGCCAGCAGTCTTAGGGGAAACACTGAAGCTTTCTCT. Residues: CASSLRGNTEAFS.